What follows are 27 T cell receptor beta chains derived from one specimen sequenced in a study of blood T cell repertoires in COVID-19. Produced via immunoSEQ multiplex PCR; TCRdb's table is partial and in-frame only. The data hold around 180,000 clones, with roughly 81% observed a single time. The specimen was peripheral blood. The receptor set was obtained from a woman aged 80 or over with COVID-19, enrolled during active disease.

CDR3 protein: CASSQMGQGDEQYF. The CDR3 DNA follows: TGTGCCAGCAGCCAAATGGGGCAGGGGGACGAGCAGTACTTC. The rearrangement links TRBV3-1 (or the pseudogene TRBV3-2) to TRBJ2-7, with TRBD1 matching over 7 bases. Germline CDR1 reads LGHDT; CDR2 reads YNNKEL (reference sequence). This CDR3 has 14 residues. With V trimmed by 2 bases and J by 5 bases, 6 bases remained unmatched.

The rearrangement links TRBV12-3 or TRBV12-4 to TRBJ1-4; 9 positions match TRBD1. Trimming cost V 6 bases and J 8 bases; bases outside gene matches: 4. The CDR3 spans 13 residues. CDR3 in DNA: TGTGCCAGCAGAGAGGACAGGGGAGAAAAACTGTTTTTT. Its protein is CASREDRGEKLFF.

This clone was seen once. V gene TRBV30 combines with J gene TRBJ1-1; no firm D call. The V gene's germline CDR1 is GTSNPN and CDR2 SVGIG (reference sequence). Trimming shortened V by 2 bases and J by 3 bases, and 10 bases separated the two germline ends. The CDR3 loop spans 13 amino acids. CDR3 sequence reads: CAWSLNRYTEAFF. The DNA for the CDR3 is TGTGCCTGGAGTCTGAACAGATACACTGAAGCTTTCTTT.

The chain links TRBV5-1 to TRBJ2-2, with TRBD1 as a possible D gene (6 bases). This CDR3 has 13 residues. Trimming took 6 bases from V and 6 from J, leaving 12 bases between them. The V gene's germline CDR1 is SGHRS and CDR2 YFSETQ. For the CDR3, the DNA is TGCGCCAGCACCTCACAGGGAGCCGGGGAGCTGTTTTTT. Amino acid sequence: CASTSQGAGELFF.

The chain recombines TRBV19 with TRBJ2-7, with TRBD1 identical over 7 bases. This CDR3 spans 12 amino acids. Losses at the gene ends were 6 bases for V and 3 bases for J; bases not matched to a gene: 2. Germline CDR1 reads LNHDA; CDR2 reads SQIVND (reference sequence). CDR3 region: CASSRTGYEQYF. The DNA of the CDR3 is TGTGCCAGTAGCCGGACAGGCTACGAGCAGTACTTC.

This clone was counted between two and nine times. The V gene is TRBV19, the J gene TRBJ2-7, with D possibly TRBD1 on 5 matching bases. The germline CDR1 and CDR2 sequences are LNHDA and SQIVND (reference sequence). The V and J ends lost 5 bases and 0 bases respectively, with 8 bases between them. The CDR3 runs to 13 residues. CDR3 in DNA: TGTGCCAGTAGTTTGACAGTCTCCTACGAGCAGTACTTC. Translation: CASSLTVSYEQYF.

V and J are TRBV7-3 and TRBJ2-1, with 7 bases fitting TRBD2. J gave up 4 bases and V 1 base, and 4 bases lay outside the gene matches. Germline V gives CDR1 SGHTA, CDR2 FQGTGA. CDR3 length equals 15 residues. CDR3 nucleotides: TGTGCCAGCAGCTTAAGTGGGGACTATTACAATGAGCAGTTCTTC. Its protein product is CASSLSGDYYNEQFF.

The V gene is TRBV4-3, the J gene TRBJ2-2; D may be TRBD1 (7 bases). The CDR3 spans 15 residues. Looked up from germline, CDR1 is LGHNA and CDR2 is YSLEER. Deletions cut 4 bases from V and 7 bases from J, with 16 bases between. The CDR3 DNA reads TGCGCCAGCAGCCGTAAAAGGGGGCGGGGCGGGGAGCTGTTTTTT. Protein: CASSRKRGRGGELFF.

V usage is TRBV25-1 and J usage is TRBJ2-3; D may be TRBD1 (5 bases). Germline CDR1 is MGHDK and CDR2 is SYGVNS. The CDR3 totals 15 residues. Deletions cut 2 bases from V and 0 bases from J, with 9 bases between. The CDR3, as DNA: TGTGCCAGCAGTGAAGCCCAGGGAAGCACAGATACGCAGTATTTT. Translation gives CASSEAQGSTDTQYF.

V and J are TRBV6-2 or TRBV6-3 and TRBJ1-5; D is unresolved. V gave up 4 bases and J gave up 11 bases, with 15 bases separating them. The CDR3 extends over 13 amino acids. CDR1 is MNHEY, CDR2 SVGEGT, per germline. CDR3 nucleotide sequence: TGTGCCAGCAGTTGGGGTATTCGGGGTGCCCAGCATTTT. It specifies CASSWGIRGAQHF.

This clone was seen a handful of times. CDR3 protein: CASISLPGDGYTF. The DNA for the CDR3 is TGCGCCAGCATCAGTCTTCCAGGGGATGGCTACACCTTC. The rearrangement links TRBV23-1 to TRBJ1-2, with TRBD1 as a possible D gene (6 bases). TRBV23-1 is an ORF, and what it does is uncertain. The CDR3 has 13 residues. The V gene lost 7 bases and the J gene lost 6 bases, with 15 bases spanning the gap.

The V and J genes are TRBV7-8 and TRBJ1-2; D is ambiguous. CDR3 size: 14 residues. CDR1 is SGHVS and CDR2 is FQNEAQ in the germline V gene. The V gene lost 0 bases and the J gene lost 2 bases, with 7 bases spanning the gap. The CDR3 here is CASSLAPRNYGYTF. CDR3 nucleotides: TGTGCCAGCAGCTTAGCGCCGCGCAACTATGGCTACACCTTC. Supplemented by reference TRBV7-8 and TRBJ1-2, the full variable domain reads GAGVSQSPRYKVAKRGQDVALRCDPISGHVSLFWYQQALGQGPEFLTYFQNEAQLDKSGLPSDRFFAERPEGSVSTLKIQRTQQEDSAVYLCASSLAPRNYGYTFGSGTRLTVV.

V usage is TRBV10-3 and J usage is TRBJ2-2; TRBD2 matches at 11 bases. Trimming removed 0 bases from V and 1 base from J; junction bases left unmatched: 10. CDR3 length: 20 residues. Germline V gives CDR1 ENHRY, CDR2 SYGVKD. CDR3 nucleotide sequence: TGTGCCATCAGTGAGTCTGGGCTAGCGGGAGGCCCTTTGAACACCGGGGAGCTGTTTTTT. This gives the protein CAISESGLAGGPLNTGELFF.

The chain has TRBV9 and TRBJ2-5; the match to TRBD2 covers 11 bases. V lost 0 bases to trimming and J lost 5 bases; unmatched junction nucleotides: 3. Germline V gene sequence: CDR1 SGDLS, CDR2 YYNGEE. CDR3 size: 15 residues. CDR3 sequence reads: CASSVGSGRGETQYF. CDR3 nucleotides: TGTGCCAGCAGCGTAGGTAGCGGGAGGGGGGAGACCCAGTACTTC.

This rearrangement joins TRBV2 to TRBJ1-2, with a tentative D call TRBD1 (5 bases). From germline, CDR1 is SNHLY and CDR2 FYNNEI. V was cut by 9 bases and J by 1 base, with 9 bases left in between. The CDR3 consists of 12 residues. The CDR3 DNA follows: TGTGCCAGATCACAGGATAACTATGGCTACACCTTC. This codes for CARSQDNYGYTF.

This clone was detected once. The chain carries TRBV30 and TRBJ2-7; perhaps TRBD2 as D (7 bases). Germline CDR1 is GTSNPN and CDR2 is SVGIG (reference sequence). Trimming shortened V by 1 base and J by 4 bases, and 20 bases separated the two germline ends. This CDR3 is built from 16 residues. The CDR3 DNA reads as TGTGCCTGGAGTGGGGGGGGGCGCAGGGGAGGATACGAGCAGTACTTC. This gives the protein CAWSGGGRRGGYEQYF.

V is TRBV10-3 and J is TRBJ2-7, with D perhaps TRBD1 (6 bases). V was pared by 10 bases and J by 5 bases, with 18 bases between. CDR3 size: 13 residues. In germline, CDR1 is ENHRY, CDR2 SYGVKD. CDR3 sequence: CATRRTDYNEQYF. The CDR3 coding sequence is TGTGCCACCCGACGGACAGATTACAACGAGCAGTACTTC.

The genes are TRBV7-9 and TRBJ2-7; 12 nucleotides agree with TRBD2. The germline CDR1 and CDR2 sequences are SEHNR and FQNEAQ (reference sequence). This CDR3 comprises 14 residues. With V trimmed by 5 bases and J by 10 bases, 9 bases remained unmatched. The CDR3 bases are TGTGCCAGCAGCCCCGGCGCTAGCGGGGGGGAACAGTACTTC. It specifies CASSPGASGGEQYF.

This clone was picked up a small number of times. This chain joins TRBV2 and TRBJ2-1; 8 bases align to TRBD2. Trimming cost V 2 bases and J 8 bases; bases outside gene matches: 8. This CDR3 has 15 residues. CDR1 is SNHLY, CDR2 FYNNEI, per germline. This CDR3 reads CASSELDGRAYEQFF. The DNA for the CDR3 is TGTGCCAGCAGTGAACTCGACGGGAGGGCCTATGAGCAGTTCTTC.

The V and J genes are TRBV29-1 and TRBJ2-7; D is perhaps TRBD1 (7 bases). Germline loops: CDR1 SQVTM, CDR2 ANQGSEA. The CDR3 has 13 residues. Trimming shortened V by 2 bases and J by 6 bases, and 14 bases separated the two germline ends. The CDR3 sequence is CSVEQSQGGEQYF. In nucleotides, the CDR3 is TGCAGCGTTGAACAAAGTCAGGGGGGCGAGCAGTACTTC.

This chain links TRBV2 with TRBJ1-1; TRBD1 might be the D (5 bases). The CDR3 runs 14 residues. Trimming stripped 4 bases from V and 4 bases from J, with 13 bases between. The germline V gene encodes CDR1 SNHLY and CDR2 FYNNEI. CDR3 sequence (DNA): TGTGCCAGCAGTGCCCAGGGAGGTAGCACTGAAGCTTTCTTT. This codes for CASSAQGGSTEAFF.

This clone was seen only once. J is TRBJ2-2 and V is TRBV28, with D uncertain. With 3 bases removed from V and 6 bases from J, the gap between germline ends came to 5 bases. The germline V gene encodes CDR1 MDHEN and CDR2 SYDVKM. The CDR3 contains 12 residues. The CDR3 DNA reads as TGTGCCAGCAGTTTCGGGTCCGGGGAGCTGTTTTTT. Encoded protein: CASSFGSGELFF.

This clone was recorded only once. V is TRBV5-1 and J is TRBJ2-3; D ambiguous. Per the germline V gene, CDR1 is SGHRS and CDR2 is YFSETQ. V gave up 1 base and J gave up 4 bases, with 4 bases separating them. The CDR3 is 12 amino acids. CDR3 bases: TGCGCCAGCAGCTTGATCTCAGATACGCAGTATTTT. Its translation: CASSLISDTQYF. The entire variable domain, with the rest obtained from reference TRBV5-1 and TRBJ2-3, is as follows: KAGVTQTPRYLIKTRGQQVTLSCSPISGHRSVSWYQQTPGQGLQFLFEYFSETQRNKGNFPGRFSGRQFSNSRSEMNVSTLELGDSALYLCASSLISDTQYFGPGTRLTVL.

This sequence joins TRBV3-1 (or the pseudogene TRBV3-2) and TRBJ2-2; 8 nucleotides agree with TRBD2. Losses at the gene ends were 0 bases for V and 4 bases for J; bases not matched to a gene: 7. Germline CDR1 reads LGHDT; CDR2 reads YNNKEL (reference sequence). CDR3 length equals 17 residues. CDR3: CASSQEFRLAGTGELFF. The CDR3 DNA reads TGTGCCAGCAGCCAAGAATTTAGGCTAGCGGGCACCGGGGAGCTGTTTTTT.

CDR3 loop: CASSPRPGLAGENQETQYF. The CDR3, as DNA: TGTGCCAGCTCACCACGCCCGGGACTAGCGGGAGAAAATCAAGAGACCCAGTACTTC. The chain links TRBV18 to TRBJ2-5, with 14 bases identical to TRBD2. V was pared by 1 base and J by 2 bases, with 9 bases of the junction left unmatched. CDR3 length: 19 residues. Germline-derived CDR1 and CDR2 are KGHSH and LQKENI.

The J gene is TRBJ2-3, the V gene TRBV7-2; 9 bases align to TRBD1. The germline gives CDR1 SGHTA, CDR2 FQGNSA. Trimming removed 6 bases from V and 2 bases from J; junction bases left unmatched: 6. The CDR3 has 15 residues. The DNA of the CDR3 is TGTGCCAGCAGTCTACAGGGGGCCGACACAGATACGCAGTATTTT. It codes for CASSLQGADTDTQYF.

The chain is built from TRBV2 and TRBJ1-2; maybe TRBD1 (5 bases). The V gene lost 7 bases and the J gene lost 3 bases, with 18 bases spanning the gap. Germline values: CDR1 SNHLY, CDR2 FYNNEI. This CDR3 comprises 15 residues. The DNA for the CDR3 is TGTGCCAGCAAACGACAAGGGGATTCATACTATGGCTACACCTTC. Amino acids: CASKRQGDSYYGYTF.